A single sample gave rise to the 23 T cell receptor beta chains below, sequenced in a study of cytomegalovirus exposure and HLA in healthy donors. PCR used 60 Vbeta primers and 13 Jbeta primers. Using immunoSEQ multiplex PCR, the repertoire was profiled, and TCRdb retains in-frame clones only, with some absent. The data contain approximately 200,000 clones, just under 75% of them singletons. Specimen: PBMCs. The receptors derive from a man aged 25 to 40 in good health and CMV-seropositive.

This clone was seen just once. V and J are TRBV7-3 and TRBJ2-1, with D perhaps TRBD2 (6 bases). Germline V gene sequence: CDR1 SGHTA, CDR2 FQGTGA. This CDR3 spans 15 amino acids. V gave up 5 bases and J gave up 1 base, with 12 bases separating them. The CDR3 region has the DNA TGTGCCAGCAGCCCGAGGAGGGATTCCTACAATGAGCAGTTCTTC. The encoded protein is CASSPRRDSYNEQFF.

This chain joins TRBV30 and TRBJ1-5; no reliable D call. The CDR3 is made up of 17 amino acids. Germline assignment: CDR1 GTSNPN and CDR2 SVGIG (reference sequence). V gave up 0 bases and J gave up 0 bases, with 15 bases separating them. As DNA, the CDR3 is TGTGCCTGGAGTGTACGCGGCAGATCATATAGCAATCAGCCCCAGCATTTT. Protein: CAWSVRGRSYSNQPQHF. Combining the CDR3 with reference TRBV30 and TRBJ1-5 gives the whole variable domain SQTIHQWPATLVQPVGSPLSLECTVEGTSNPNLYWYRQAAGRGLQLLFYSVGIGQISSEVPQNLSASRPQDRQFILSSKKLLLSDSGFYLCAWSVRGRSYSNQPQHFGDGTRLSIL.

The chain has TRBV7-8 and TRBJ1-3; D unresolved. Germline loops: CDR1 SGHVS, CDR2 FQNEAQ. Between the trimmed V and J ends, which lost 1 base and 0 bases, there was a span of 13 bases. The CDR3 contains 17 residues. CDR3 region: CASSLVTGGSSGNTIYF. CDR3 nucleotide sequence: TGTGCCAGCAGCTTAGTAACGGGAGGGTCCTCTGGAAACACCATATATTTT.

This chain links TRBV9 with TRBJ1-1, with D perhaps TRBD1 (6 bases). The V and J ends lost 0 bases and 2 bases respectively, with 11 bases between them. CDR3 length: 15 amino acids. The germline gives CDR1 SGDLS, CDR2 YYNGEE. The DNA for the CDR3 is TGTGCCAGCAGCGTAGCGGGGGGCTATAACACTGAAGCTTTCTTT. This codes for CASSVAGGYNTEAFF.

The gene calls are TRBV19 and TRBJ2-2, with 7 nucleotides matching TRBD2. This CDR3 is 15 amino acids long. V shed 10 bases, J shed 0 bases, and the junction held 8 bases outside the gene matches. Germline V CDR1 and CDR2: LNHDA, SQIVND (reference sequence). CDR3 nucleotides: TGTGCCACGAAATGGGGGGGAGCGAACACCGGGGAGCTGTTTTTT. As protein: CATKWGGANTGELFF.

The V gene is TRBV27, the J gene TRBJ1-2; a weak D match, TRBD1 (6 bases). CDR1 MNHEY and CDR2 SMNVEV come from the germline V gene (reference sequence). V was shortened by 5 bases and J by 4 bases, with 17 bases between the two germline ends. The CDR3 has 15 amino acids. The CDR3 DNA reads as TGTGCCAGCAGTACCTCCAGGGGCTCCTCCTATGGCTACACCTTC. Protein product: CASSTSRGSSYGYTF.

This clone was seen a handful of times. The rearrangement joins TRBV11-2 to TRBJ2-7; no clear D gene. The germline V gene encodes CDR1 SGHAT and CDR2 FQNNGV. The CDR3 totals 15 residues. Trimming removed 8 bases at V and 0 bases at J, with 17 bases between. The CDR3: CASLNGGMSSYEQYF. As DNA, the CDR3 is TGTGCCAGCCTAAACGGCGGCATGAGCTCCTACGAGCAGTACTTC.

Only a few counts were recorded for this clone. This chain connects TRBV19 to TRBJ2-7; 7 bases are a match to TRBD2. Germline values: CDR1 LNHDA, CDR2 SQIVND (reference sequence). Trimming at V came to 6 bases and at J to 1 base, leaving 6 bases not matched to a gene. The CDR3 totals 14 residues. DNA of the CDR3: TGTGCCAGTAGGCTGACTAGCAGTTCCTACGAGCAGTACTTC. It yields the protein CASRLTSSSYEQYF.

CDR3 DNA sequence: TGTGCCAGCAGCTTAGCGGCGGGGTCGAGCTCCTACGAGCAGTACTTC. Its translation is CASSLAAGSSSYEQYF. This sequence joins TRBV7-8 and TRBJ2-7, with D perhaps TRBD2 (6 bases). The V end was cut by 0 bases, the J end by 0 bases, with 12 bases between. There are 16 residues in the CDR3. In germline, CDR1 is SGHVS, CDR2 FQNEAQ.

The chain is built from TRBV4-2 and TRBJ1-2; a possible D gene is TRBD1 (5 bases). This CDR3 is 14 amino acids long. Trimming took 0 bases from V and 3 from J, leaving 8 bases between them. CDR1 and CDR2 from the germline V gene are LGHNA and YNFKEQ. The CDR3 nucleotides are TGTGCCAGCAGCCAAGAAACACAGGACTATGGCTACACCTTC. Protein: CASSQETQDYGYTF.

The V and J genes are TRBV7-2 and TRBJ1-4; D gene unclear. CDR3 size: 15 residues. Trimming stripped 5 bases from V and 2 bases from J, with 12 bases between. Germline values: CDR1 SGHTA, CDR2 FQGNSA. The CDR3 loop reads CASSPSPSTNEKLFF. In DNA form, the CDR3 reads TGTGCCAGCAGCCCTTCTCCGAGCACTAATGAAAAACTGTTTTTT.

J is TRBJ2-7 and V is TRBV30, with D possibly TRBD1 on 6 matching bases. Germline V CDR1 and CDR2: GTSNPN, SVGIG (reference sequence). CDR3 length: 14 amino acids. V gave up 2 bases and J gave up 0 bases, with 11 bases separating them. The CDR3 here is CAWSPKTGSYEQYF. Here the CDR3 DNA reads TGTGCCTGGAGTCCTAAGACAGGCTCCTACGAGCAGTACTTC.

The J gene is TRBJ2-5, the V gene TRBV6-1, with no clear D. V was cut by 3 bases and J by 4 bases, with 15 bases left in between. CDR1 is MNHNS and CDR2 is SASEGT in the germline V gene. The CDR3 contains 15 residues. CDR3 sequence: CASSEVRSSGETQYF. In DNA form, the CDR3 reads TGTGCCAGCAGTGAGGTTCGATCTTCAGGAGAGACCCAGTACTTC.

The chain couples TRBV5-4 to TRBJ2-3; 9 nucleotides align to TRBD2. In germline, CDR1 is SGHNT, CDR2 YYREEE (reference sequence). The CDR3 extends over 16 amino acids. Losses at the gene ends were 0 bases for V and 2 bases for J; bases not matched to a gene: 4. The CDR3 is CASSLVSGGYTDTQYF. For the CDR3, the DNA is TGTGCCAGCAGCTTGGTTAGCGGGGGATACACAGATACGCAGTATTTT.

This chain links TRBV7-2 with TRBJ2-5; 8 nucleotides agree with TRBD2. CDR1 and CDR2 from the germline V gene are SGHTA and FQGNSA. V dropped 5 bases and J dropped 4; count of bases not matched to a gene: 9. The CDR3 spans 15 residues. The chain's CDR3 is CASSGGSGRIETQYF. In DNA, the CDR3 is TGTGCCAGCAGCGGGGGGAGCGGGAGAATAGAGACCCAGTACTTC.

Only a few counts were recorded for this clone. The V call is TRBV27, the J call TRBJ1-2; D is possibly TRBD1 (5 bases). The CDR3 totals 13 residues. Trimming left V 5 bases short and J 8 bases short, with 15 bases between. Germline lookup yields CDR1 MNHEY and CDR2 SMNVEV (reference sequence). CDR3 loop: CASSRLGGNGYTF. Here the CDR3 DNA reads TGTGCCAGCAGTCGACTGGGGGGGAACGGCTACACCTTC.

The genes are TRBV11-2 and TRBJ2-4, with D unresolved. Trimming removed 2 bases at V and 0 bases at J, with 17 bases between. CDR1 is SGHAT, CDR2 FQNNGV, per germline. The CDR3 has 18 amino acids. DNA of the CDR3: TGTGCCAGCAGCTTATTTCTTTCCGGGTCTCAAGCCAAAAACATTCAGTACTTC. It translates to CASSLFLSGSQAKNIQYF.

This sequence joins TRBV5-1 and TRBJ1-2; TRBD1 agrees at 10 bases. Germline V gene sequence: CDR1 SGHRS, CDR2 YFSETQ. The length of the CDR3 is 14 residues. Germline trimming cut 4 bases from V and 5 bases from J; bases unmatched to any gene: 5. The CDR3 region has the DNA TGCGCCAGCAGCCCCGCGGGACAGGGGTATGGCTACACCTTC. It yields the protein CASSPAGQGYGYTF.

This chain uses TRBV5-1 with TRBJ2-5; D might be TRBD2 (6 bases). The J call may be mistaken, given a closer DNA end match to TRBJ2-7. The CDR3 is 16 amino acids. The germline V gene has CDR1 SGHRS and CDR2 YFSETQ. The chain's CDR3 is CASSSPQSGRNYEQYF. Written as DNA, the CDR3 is TGCGCCAGCAGCTCCCCTCAAAGCGGGCGCAACTACGAGCAGTACTTC.

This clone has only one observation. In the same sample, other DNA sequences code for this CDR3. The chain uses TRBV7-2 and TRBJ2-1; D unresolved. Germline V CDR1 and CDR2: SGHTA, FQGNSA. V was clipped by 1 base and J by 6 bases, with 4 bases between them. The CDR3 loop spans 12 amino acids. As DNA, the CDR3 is TGTGCCAGCAGCTTAGATCGCAATGAGCAGTTCTTC. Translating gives CASSLDRNEQFF.

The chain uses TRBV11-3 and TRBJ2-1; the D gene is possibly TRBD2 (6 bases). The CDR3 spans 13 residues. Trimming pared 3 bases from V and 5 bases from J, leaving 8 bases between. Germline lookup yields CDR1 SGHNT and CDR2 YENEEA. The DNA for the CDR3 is TGTGCCAGCAGCTTTCCGGGGGACAATGAGCAGTTCTTC. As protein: CASSFPGDNEQFF.

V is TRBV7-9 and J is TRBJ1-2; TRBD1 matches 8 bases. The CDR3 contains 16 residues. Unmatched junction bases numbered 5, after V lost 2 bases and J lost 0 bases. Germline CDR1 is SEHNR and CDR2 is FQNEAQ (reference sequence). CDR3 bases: TGTGCCAGCAGCTTATCCGACAGGGGCGCTAACTATGGCTACACCTTC. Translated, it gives CASSLSDRGANYGYTF.

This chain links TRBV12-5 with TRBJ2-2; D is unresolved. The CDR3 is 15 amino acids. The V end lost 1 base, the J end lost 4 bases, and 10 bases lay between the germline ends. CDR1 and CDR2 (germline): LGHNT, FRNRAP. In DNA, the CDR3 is TGTGCTAGTGGTTTGGGTATCTCCTCCACCGGGGAGCTGTTTTTT. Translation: CASGLGISSTGELFF.